These 5 T cell receptor beta chains originate from one sample sequenced in a study of blood T cell repertoires in COVID-19. The repertoire was sequenced with immunoSEQ multiplex PCR; TCRdb's copy has only in-frame clones and lacks some. The sample lists about 240,000 clones, more than 85% occurring once. Sequenced sample: PBMCs or T cells enriched from blood (not recorded which). The receptors here all came from a woman aged 25 to 39 who had recovered from COVID-19.

The gene calls are TRBV28 and TRBJ2-7; 10 bases agree with TRBD2. The CDR3 runs to 16 residues. The V and J ends lost 5 bases and 3 bases, in that order; junction bases with no gene match: 10. CDR1 MDHEN and CDR2 SYDVKM come from the germline V gene. The CDR3 nucleotides are TGTGCCAGCAGTAAATGGACTAGCGGACTCTTCTACGAGCAGTACTTC. Amino acids: CASSKWTSGLFYEQYF.

This rearrangement joins TRBV9 to TRBJ2-7, with D perhaps matching TRBD1 (5 bases). The germline gives CDR1 SGDLS, CDR2 YYNGEE. Trimming cost V 4 bases and J 7 bases, with 21 bases left between them. The CDR3 runs 15 residues. CDR3 region: CASSPLDTVIGEQYF. In DNA form, the CDR3 reads TGTGCCAGCAGCCCGTTGGACACGGTCATAGGGGAGCAGTACTTC.

The table lists this clone with a few counts. This sample also contains other DNA sequences that code for the same CDR3. The gene calls are TRBV28 and TRBJ1-2; D unclear. V was shortened by 2 bases and J by 2 bases, with 6 bases between the two germline ends. CDR1 is MDHEN and CDR2 is SYDVKM in the germline V gene. The CDR3 covers 13 residues. DNA of the CDR3: TGTGCCAGCAGTTTAGGCAGGAACTATGGCTACACCTTC. Translated, it gives CASSLGRNYGYTF.

A single count supports this clone. The gene calls are TRBV5-6 and TRBJ2-7; 7 bases map to TRBD2. Germline loops: CDR1 SGHDT, CDR2 YYEEEE. The length of the CDR3 is 16 residues. V was pared by 1 base and J by 1 base, with 8 bases of the junction left unmatched. CDR3 protein: CASSLSGTGRSYEQYF. The DNA for the CDR3 is TGTGCCAGCAGCTTGTCGGGGACCGGGAGGTCCTACGAGCAGTACTTC.

The rearrangement joins TRBV19 to TRBJ2-7, with 7 bases matching TRBD2. With 1 base clipped from V and 3 bases from J, the junction kept 0 bases outside the gene matches. The CDR3 covers 13 residues. Germline CDR1 reads LNHDA; CDR2 reads SQIVND (reference sequence). The chain's CDR3 is CASSIASGYEQYF. CDR3 DNA sequence: TGTGCCAGTAGTATAGCTAGCGGCTACGAGCAGTACTTC.